The next 14 T cell receptor beta chains were all read from a single sample in a study of early T cells in non-severe SARS-CoV-2 infection (dated by TCRdb to the early 2020s). Library generation was performed with 5' RACE. The sample was run on a NextSeq 500. The public sequencing data were trimmed at Q25 with fastp and processed into clonotypes with MiXCR by TCRdb, which kept only in-frame beta chains. Here each entry gathers all rows of one CDR3 protein and keeps the most common genes and DNA. This sample is represented by about 97,000 distinct CDR3 sequences; around 14% of them were singletons. Of the sample, 5.5% to 7% falls within the top ten clones. The sequenced sample consisted of whole blood. The receptor source for this set is an adult who was a healthcare worker with PCR-confirmed SARS-CoV-2 infection or an uninfected control (not recorded which).

This clonotype turned up a few times. The chain has TRBV20-1 and TRBJ2-3, with 12 bases fitting TRBD2. This CDR3 is 16 amino acids long. Germline lookup yields CDR1 DFQATT and CDR2 SNEGSKA (reference sequence). Germline trimming cut 2 bases from V and 4 bases from J; bases unmatched to any gene: 7. The CDR3 region has the DNA TGCAGTGCTAGACGCCTAGCGGGAGGGTTCCCAGATACGCAGTATTTT. Its protein is CSARRLAGGFPDTQYF.

This clonotype was observed a handful of times. The chain has TRBV6-6 and TRBJ2-1; 12 bases fit TRBD2. CDR1 is MNHNY, CDR2 SVGAGI, per germline (reference sequence). CDR3 length: 14 residues. V shed 4 bases, J shed 8 bases, and the junction held 3 bases outside the gene matches. CDR3 region: CASSLTSGSYEQFF. For the CDR3, the DNA is TGTGCCAGCAGTTTGACTAGCGGGAGCTATGAGCAGTTCTTC.

This clonotype came up many times. The genes are TRBV9 and TRBJ2-7; tentative D call: TRBD2 (5 bases). This CDR3 is built from 15 residues. V was trimmed by 2 bases and J by 1 base, leaving 13 bases between them. CDR1 is SGDLS and CDR2 is YYNGEE in the germline V gene. CDR3: CASSVSAQRSYEQYF. The DNA for the CDR3 is TGTGCCAGCAGCGTTTCCGCTCAGCGGTCCTACGAGCAGTACTTC.

This clonotype showed up just a few times. The rearrangement joins TRBV20-1 to TRBJ2-1; 10 positions match TRBD2. In germline, CDR1 is DFQATT, CDR2 SNEGSKA (reference sequence). The CDR3 runs to 15 residues. V trimming: 0 bases; J trimming: 10 bases; junction bases outside the gene matches: 9. The CDR3 bases are TGCAGTGCTAGAGACCCTAGCGGGAGTTTTTGGGAGCAGTTCTTC. Amino acids: CSARDPSGSFWEQFF.

Ten or more counts support this clonotype. CDR3 bases: TGTGCCAGCAGCTTAGAGGGAGGGCCCTACGAGCAGTACTTC. Amino acid sequence: CASSLEGGPYEQYF. This rearrangement joins TRBV7-9 to TRBJ2-7; 7 bases fit TRBD2. V lost 1 base and J lost 2; bases outside the gene matches: 2. Germline V gives CDR1 SEHNR, CDR2 FQNEAQ (reference sequence). CDR3 length equals 14 residues.

This clonotype was counted between two and nine times. This chain uses TRBV5-1 with TRBJ2-7, with a tentative D call TRBD1 (5 bases). The CDR3 has 15 amino acids. CDR1 is SGHRS and CDR2 is YFSETQ in the germline V gene. The V gene lost 4 bases and the J gene lost 4 bases, with 18 bases spanning the gap. CDR3 protein: CASSPVQGAVYEQYF. In DNA form, the CDR3 reads TGCGCCAGCAGCCCTGTGCAAGGGGCTGTGTACGAGCAGTACTTC.

The chain uses TRBV4-1 and TRBJ2-1, with 8 bases lining up with TRBD2. The germline V gene encodes CDR1 MGHRA and CDR2 YSYEKL. With V trimmed by 4 bases and J by 3 bases, 11 bases remained unmatched. The CDR3 totals 17 residues. The CDR3 loop reads CASSPTSGHTGYNEQFF. Here the CDR3 DNA reads TGCGCCAGCAGCCCCACTAGCGGCCATACGGGCTACAATGAGCAGTTCTTC.

The chain couples TRBV27 to TRBJ1-1; D ambiguous. Germline lookup yields CDR1 MNHEY and CDR2 SMNVEV (reference sequence). The V gene lost 6 bases and the J gene lost 3 bases, with 11 bases spanning the gap. This CDR3 is built from 13 residues. The CDR3 loop reads CASSSRRYTEAFF. The CDR3 nucleotides read TGTGCCAGCAGCTCCCGCAGATACACTGAAGCTTTCTTT.

V gene TRBV5-1 combines with J gene TRBJ2-1; D gene uncertain. The CDR3 covers 16 residues. Deletions cut 0 bases from V and 4 bases from J, with 14 bases between. Germline V gene data show CDR1 as SGHRS and CDR2 as YFSETQ. CDR3 loop: CASSLARPAIYNEQFF. The CDR3 nucleotides are TGCGCCAGCAGCTTGGCCAGGCCGGCCATTTACAATGAGCAGTTCTTC.

The chain links TRBV20-1 to TRBJ2-2; D possibly corresponds to TRBD1 (6 bases). CDR1 and CDR2 from the germline V gene are DFQATT and SNEGSKA (reference sequence). V was cut by 3 bases and J by 7 bases, with 12 bases left in between. The CDR3 has 13 amino acids. As DNA, the CDR3 is TGCAGTGCTAGCGTGGGGGCAGGCGGGGAGCTGTTTTTT. Amino acids: CSASVGAGGELFF.

This clonotype has a single count. V is TRBV6-2 or TRBV6-3 and J is TRBJ2-7; TRBD1 matches 8 bases. V lost 5 bases to trimming and J lost 2 bases; unmatched junction nucleotides: 5. CDR3 length: 14 residues. Germline loops: CDR1 MNHEY, CDR2 SVGEGT. The CDR3 region has the DNA TGTGCCAGCAGTCGTGACAGGGGAGCCTACGAGCAGTACTTC. This translates into CASSRDRGAYEQYF.

This clonotype occurred a few times. The J gene is TRBJ2-7, the V gene TRBV10-2; D is unresolved. V was clipped by 5 bases and J by 1 base, with 9 bases between them. CDR3 size: 13 residues. Germline assignment: CDR1 WSHSY and CDR2 SAAADI. CDR3 sequence reads: CASSIDVSYEQYF. CDR3 in DNA: TGCGCCAGCAGTATAGACGTTTCCTACGAGCAGTACTTC.

The J gene is TRBJ1-5, the V gene TRBV28; D may be TRBD1 (5 bases). V gave up 8 bases and J gave up 5 bases, with 16 bases separating them. The germline gives CDR1 MDHEN, CDR2 SYDVKM. The CDR3 sequence is 14 residues long. CDR3 in DNA: TGTGCCAGCGGGGGTCTGTTGAATGATCAGCCCCAGCATTTT. This gives the protein CASGGLLNDQPQHF.

To note about this clonotype: Relative to the germline gene, one junction end is altered; a read error may explain this. J is TRBJ2-5 and V is TRBV18; 9 bases line up with TRBD2. Germline V gene data show CDR1 as KGHSH and CDR2 as LQKENI. The CDR3 runs to 13 residues. The CDR3: CASSSLAGQPGDF. The CDR3 region has the DNA TGTGCCAGCTCCTCACTAGCGGGCCAACCCGGGGACTTC.